This T cell receptor (beta chain) was obtained from a study of response to subunit inactivated influenza vaccine. TCRdb reprocessed the RT-PCR reads with MiXCR, giving one entry per CDR3 protein. The sample has 450,000 to 700,000 distinct CDR3 sequences, 14% seen once. The table lists this clonotype with many counts. Antigen: not known. The V gene lost 5 bases and the J gene lost 5 bases, with 18 bases spanning the gap. This CDR3 has 16 amino acids. Per the germline V gene, CDR1 is MNHNS and CDR2 is SASEGT. Overall study results and limits: Few additional T cells are recruited per seasonal influenza vaccination, authors suggested.

V gene TRBV6-1 combines with J gene TRBJ2-2; no clear D. This specimen consisted of PBMCs from blood, obtained approximately 12 days after vaccination. The sequence derives from a man aged 45-65 years who received an inactivated influenza vaccine. DNA of the CDR3: TGTGCCAGCAGTATCCCGCCGGGCCACGGGACCGGGGAGCTGTTTTTT. The encoded protein is CASSIPPGHGTGELFF.